Below are 27 T cell receptor beta chains sequenced from a single sample in a study of naive and memory T cell subsets. Study-wide findings and caveats: Naive repertoires, especially CD8, held a few larger clonotypes, possibly memory cells re-expressing CD45RA.

Both TRBC1 and TRBC2 were covered by a beta constant-region primer of two equimolar oligonucleotides. Ligated cDNA was amplified by four rounds of PCR with nested alpha and beta constant-region primers and SP2. TCRdb itself ran the UMI-ligation and nested PCR reads through MiXCR, one entry per CDR3 protein. The repertoire holds 120,000 to 150,000 distinct CDR3 sequences, with 22% as singletons. No antigen has been assigned to these receptors. The material sequenced was naive CD4+ T cells from blood. The receptor source for this set is a human donor in good health.

There are a few counts of this clonotype. This chain joins TRBV30 and TRBJ2-1, with TRBD2 as a possible D gene (6 bases). Germline V gene lookup returns CDR1 GTSNPN and CDR2 SVGIG (reference sequence). V was clipped by 4 bases and J by 6 bases, with 16 bases between them. This CDR3 spans 14 amino acids. The DNA for the CDR3 is TGTGCCTGGACCTTCCGGGGGATCGGCAATGAGCAGTTCTTC. Its translation is CAWTFRGIGNEQFF.

The chain combines TRBV27 with TRBJ2-1; 7 positions match TRBD2. The CDR3 is made up of 12 amino acids. J was trimmed by 9 bases and V by 3 bases; bases with no gene match: 2. CDR1 is MNHEY and CDR2 is SMNVEV in the germline V gene (reference sequence). The CDR3 protein is CASSFPGGEQFF. CDR3 coding DNA: TGTGCCAGCAGTTTCCCGGGGGGTGAGCAGTTCTTC.

This clonotype was counted at least ten times. The chain joins TRBV29-1 to TRBJ2-1; no firm D call. V dropped 6 bases and J dropped 0 bases, with 15 bases sitting between them. Germline loops: CDR1 SQVTM, CDR2 ANQGSEA. CDR3 length equals 15 residues. The CDR3 protein is CSVALTTSSYNEQFF. DNA of the CDR3: TGCAGCGTGGCCCTAACAACGAGCTCCTACAATGAGCAGTTCTTC.

The sample holds a few counts of this clonotype. V gene TRBV29-1 combines with J gene TRBJ2-5; 9 bases map to TRBD2. The germline V gene has CDR1 SQVTM and CDR2 ANQGSEA. Unmatched junction bases numbered 7, after V lost 6 bases and J lost 5 bases. The CDR3 is made up of 13 amino acids. The CDR3 spells CSVGSGRRETQYF. Here the CDR3 DNA reads TGCAGCGTGGGAAGCGGGAGGAGGGAGACCCAGTACTTC.

This clonotype was seen at least ten times. The gene calls are TRBV18 and TRBJ2-3; D not certain. V lost 8 bases, J lost 2 bases, and 5 bases lay in between. The germline V gene encodes CDR1 KGHSH and CDR2 LQKENI. There are 11 residues in the CDR3. Written as DNA, the CDR3 is TGTGCCAGCCAAGACACAGATACGCAGTATTTT. Amino acids: CASQDTDTQYF.

The chain links TRBV6-2 or TRBV6-3 to TRBJ2-5; perhaps D is TRBD1 or TRBD2 (6 bases each). The CDR3 length is 14 residues. Trimming removed 3 bases from V and 7 bases from J, with 15 bases in between. Per germline, CDR1 MNHEY and CDR2 SVGEGT. The CDR3: CASSYIGGGGTQYF. CDR3 nucleotides: TGTGCCAGCAGTTATATCGGGGGCGGTGGGACCCAGTACTTC.

This sequence joins TRBV7-2 and TRBJ2-5, with D perhaps TRBD2 (5 bases). Trimming removed 5 bases at V and 3 bases at J, with 10 bases between. The CDR3 has 13 amino acids. Germline V gene data show CDR1 as SGHTA and CDR2 as FQGNSA. CDR3 nucleotides: TGTGCCAGCAGCAATACTAGGGAAGAGACCCAGTACTTC. It is translated as CASSNTREETQYF.

This chain uses TRBV6-5 with TRBJ1-2, with 12 bases aligning to TRBD1. Germline CDR1 is MNHEY and CDR2 is SVGAGI. The CDR3 has 16 residues. Germline trimming cut 10 bases from V and 3 bases from J; bases unmatched to any gene: 12. The CDR3 here is CATRVTGTGGDYGYTF. The CDR3 DNA reads as TGTGCCACCCGGGTGACCGGGACAGGGGGCGACTATGGCTACACCTTC.

A few counts support this clonotype. This chain links TRBV12-3 or TRBV12-4 with TRBJ1-4; 9 bases are a match to TRBD1. This CDR3 has 15 residues. Unmatched junction bases numbered 7, after V lost 0 bases and J lost 11 bases. CDR3 coding DNA: TGTGCCAGCAGTTTAGCGGACAGGGGAAGTCGGAAACTGTTTTTT. Protein: CASSLADRGSRKLFF.

The chain combines TRBV23-1 with TRBJ2-7; 8 bases are a match to TRBD1. TRBV23-1 is an ORF, with its function uncertain. Trimming removed 7 bases from V and 4 bases from J; junction bases left unmatched: 9. The length of the CDR3 is 14 residues. CDR3 DNA: TGCGCCAGCATTCTAGGACAGGGTTTTTACGAGCAGTACTTC. Its translation: CASILGQGFYEQYF.

This clonotype was seen a few times. The J gene is TRBJ1-4, the V gene TRBV5-5; D call uncertain. The CDR3 consists of 15 residues. Germline V gene lookup returns CDR1 SGHKS and CDR2 YYEKEE (reference sequence). Trimming took 3 bases from V and 8 from J, leaving 17 bases between them. CDR3 residues: CASSSPRVVEEKLFF. The CDR3 DNA is TGTGCCAGCAGCTCACCGAGGGTAGTGGAGGAAAAACTGTTTTTT. Variable domain in full (rest from reference TRBV5-5 and TRBJ1-4): DAGVTQSPTHLIKTRGQQVTLRCSPISGHKSVSWYQQVLGQGPQFIFQYYEKEERGRGNFPDRFSARQFPNYSSELNVNALLLGDSALYLCASSSPRVVEEKLFFGSGTQLSVL.

This clonotype was found a few times. This rearrangement joins TRBV2 to TRBJ1-4, with 7 bases lining up with TRBD1. With 6 bases clipped from V and 5 bases from J, the junction kept 6 bases outside the gene matches. Germline lookup yields CDR1 SNHLY and CDR2 FYNNEI. CDR3 size: 14 residues. CDR3 sequence reads: CASRMPGQNEKLFF. Here the CDR3 DNA reads TGTGCCAGCAGGATGCCGGGACAGAATGAAAAACTGTTTTTT.

J is TRBJ1-4 and V is TRBV6-6; D perhaps matches TRBD1 (5 bases). Trimming stripped 6 bases from V and 8 bases from J, with 10 bases between. The CDR3 totals 12 residues. The germline V gene has CDR1 MNHNY and CDR2 SVGAGI (reference sequence). CDR3 bases: TGTGCCAGCAGGGGAGGGGCCGAAAAACTGTTTTTT. The encoded protein is CASRGGAEKLFF.

The chain employs TRBV7-8 and TRBJ1-5, with TRBD1 matching 11 bases. The length of the CDR3 is 16 residues. The germline V gene encodes CDR1 SGHVS and CDR2 FQNEAQ. V lost 5 bases to trimming and J lost 5 bases; unmatched junction nucleotides: 8. CDR3 in DNA: TGTGCCAGCAGCGTAATACCGGGACAGGGGGATCAGCCCCAGCATTTT. This sequence encodes CASSVIPGQGDQPQHF. Based on the CDR3 plus reference TRBV7-8 and TRBJ1-5, the full variable domain is GAGVSQSPRYKVAKRGQDVALRCDPISGHVSLFWYQQALGQGPEFLTYFQNEAQLDKSGLPSDRFFAERPEGSVSTLKIQRTQQEDSAVYLCASSVIPGQGDQPQHFGDGTRLSIL.

This chain uses TRBV19 with TRBJ1-1; D not certain. This CDR3 has 11 amino acids. Germline CDR1 LNHDA, CDR2 SQIVND (reference sequence). V was shortened by 11 bases and J by 2 bases, with 9 bases between the two germline ends. The CDR3 loop reads CASYRNTEAFF. The CDR3 region has the DNA TGTGCCTCATACAGAAACACTGAAGCTTTCTTT.

The chain uses TRBV4-3 and TRBJ2-3, with 11 bases fitting TRBD2. V dropped 2 bases and J dropped 2; count of bases not matched to a gene: 3. Per germline, CDR1 LGHNA and CDR2 YSLEER. The CDR3 covers 16 residues. The CDR3 spells CASSQLAGGDTDTQYF. CDR3 DNA sequence: TGCGCCAGCAGCCAATTAGCGGGAGGGGACACAGATACGCAGTATTTT.

CDR3 in DNA: TGTGCCAGCAGTTACTCCCTTGGAGGGACGAGTGAGCAGTTCTTC. Protein sequence: CASSYSLGGTSEQFF. This rearrangement joins TRBV6-5 to TRBJ2-1; tentative D call: TRBD2 (6 bases). V was shortened by 0 bases and J by 9 bases, with 15 bases between the two germline ends. This CDR3 has 15 amino acids. Looked up from germline, CDR1 is MNHEY and CDR2 is SVGAGI.

In this sample, this clonotype turned up a few times. The gene calls are TRBV7-2 and TRBJ1-1; D is ambiguous. The V end lost 5 bases, the J end lost 0 bases, and 13 bases lay between the germline ends. Germline CDR1 is SGHTA and CDR2 is FQGNSA. The CDR3 loop spans 15 amino acids. The CDR3: CASSLSGLMNTEAFF. The CDR3 DNA is TGTGCCAGCAGCCTCAGCGGACTGATGAACACTGAAGCTTTCTTT.

The chain uses TRBV29-1 and TRBJ2-5, with TRBD1 as a possible D gene (6 bases). Trimming removed 6 bases at V and 0 bases at J, with 8 bases between. Germline values: CDR1 SQVTM, CDR2 ANQGSEA. This CDR3 region has 12 residues. CDR3 in amino acids: CSVGHYQETQYF. The DNA for the CDR3 is TGCAGCGTGGGACACTACCAAGAGACCCAGTACTTC.

This clonotype has a handful of counts. The chain links TRBV5-5 to TRBJ2-1, with TRBD2 matching over 12 bases. Germline CDR1 SGHKS, CDR2 YYEKEE (reference sequence). The CDR3 has 15 residues. With V trimmed by 6 bases and J by 6 bases, 7 bases remained unmatched. CDR3 DNA sequence: TGTGCCAGCATGACTAGCGGGAGAATTGGCAATGAGCAGTTCTTC. The encoded protein is CASMTSGRIGNEQFF.

This chain joins TRBV5-1 and TRBJ1-1; no reliable D call. V lost 1 base and J lost 4, with 11 bases in between. The CDR3 runs 14 residues. In germline, CDR1 is SGHRS, CDR2 YFSETQ. CDR3 sequence (DNA): TGCGCCAGCAGCTTGCCGACTCCCGGCACTGAAGCTTTCTTT. Translated: CASSLPTPGTEAFF.

The rearrangement links TRBV12-3 or TRBV12-4 to TRBJ2-3; no clear D. The CDR3 is 15 residues long. Between the trimmed V and J ends, which lost 2 bases and 0 bases, there was a span of 9 bases. CDR3 nucleotides: TGTGCCAGCAGTTTATCGCTAACTAGCACAGATACGCAGTATTTT. This gives the protein CASSLSLTSTDTQYF.

This rearrangement joins TRBV24-1 to TRBJ2-1; 9 bases map to TRBD2. V shed 4 bases, J shed 7 bases, and the junction held 10 bases outside the gene matches. The CDR3 runs 16 residues. CDR1 KGHDR and CDR2 SFDVKD come from the germline V gene. The CDR3 protein is CATSDLSGRIPNEQFF. The CDR3 DNA reads TGTGCCACCAGTGACCTTAGCGGGAGAATCCCGAATGAGCAGTTCTTC.

This clonotype was seen many times. This sequence joins TRBV28 and TRBJ2-7; TRBD1 matches at 7 bases. The germline gives CDR1 MDHEN, CDR2 SYDVKM. V lost 5 bases, J lost 5 bases, and 9 bases stayed unmatched. CDR3 size: 14 residues. CDR3 sequence (DNA): TGTGCCAGCAGTCCGGTGAGGGGGCATCACGAGCAGTACTTC. It is translated as CASSPVRGHHEQYF. Filled out from reference TRBV28 and TRBJ2-7, the complete variable domain reads DVKVTQSSRYLVKRTGEKVFLECVQDMDHENMFWYRQDPGLGLRLIYFSYDVKMKEKGDIPEGYSVSREKKERFSLILESASTNQTSMYLCASSPVRGHHEQYFGPGTRLTVT.

In DNA form, the CDR3 reads TGTGCCAGCAGCTTATCTTCCTCCTACAATGAGCAGTTCTTC. This codes for CASSLSSSYNEQFF. The chain recombines TRBV7-2 with TRBJ2-1; D ambiguous. V was shortened by 2 bases and J by 0 bases, with 5 bases between the two germline ends. The CDR3 covers 14 residues. Per the germline V gene, CDR1 is SGHTA and CDR2 is FQGNSA.

This clonotype has a handful of counts. The chain combines TRBV20-1 with TRBJ1-2; 7 nucleotides line up with TRBD1. CDR1 DFQATT and CDR2 SNEGSKA come from the germline V gene (reference sequence). J was trimmed by 5 bases and V by 1 base; bases with no gene match: 4. This CDR3 contains 13 residues. The CDR3 is CSARANRGYGYTF. DNA for the CDR3: TGCAGTGCTAGAGCGAACAGGGGTTATGGCTACACCTTC.

This clonotype showed up many times. This chain links TRBV9 with TRBJ2-5; 8 positions agree with TRBD1. Trimming cost V 0 bases and J 5 bases; bases outside gene matches: 6. From germline, CDR1 is SGDLS and CDR2 YYNGEE. The CDR3 loop spans 15 amino acids. CDR3 sequence (DNA): TGTGCCAGCAGCGTAGGGACAGGGAGAAGGGAGACCCAGTACTTC. Translating gives CASSVGTGRRETQYF.